These 10 T cell receptor beta chains came from one sample sequenced in a study of blood T cell repertoires in COVID-19. Measured with immunoSEQ multiplex PCR; TCRdb has only the in-frame clones, and not every one. The table includes tens of thousands of clones, around 89% detected once. Sequenced sample: peripheral blood. The receptor set was obtained from a man between 50 and 59 years old with acute or convalescent COVID-19.

This clone was recorded once. This rearrangement joins TRBV28 to TRBJ2-1; 9 nucleotides agree with TRBD2. Germline trimming cut 4 bases from V and 0 bases from J; bases unmatched to any gene: 7. Germline V gives CDR1 MDHEN, CDR2 SYDVKM. CDR3 length: 17 amino acids. CDR3 sequence (DNA): TGTGCCAGCAGTTCCCAAAATAGCGGGAGCTCCTACAATGAGCAGTTCTTC. This translates into CASSSQNSGSSYNEQFF.

The chain is built from TRBV7-9 and TRBJ2-3, with D possibly being TRBD2 (5 bases). V shed 5 bases and J shed 14 bases, with 17 bases lying between them. Germline CDR1 SEHNR, CDR2 FQNEAQ (reference sequence). This CDR3 comprises 12 residues. CDR3 in DNA: TGTGCCAGCAGCCCTTGGGTAGAGGGCGGGTATTTT. This codes for CASSPWVEGGYF. The full variable domain, completed using reference TRBV7-9 and TRBJ2-3, is DTGVSQNPRHKITKRGQNVTFRCDPISEHNRLYWYRQTLGQGPEFLTYFQNEAQLEKSRLLSDRFSAERPKGSFSTLEIQRTEQGDSAMYLCASSPWVEGGYFGPGTRLTVL.

The chain carries TRBV18 and TRBJ2-1; D possibly corresponds to TRBD2 (6 bases). Germline CDR1 reads KGHSH; CDR2 reads LQKENI. The CDR3 extends over 16 amino acids. The ends were cut back, 6 bases at V and 6 bases at J, with 21 bases in the middle. The CDR3 reads CASSLSPGDAANEQFF. The CDR3 coding sequence is TGTGCCAGCTCCCTATCTCCGGGAGATGCCGCCAATGAGCAGTTCTTC.

The sample holds a few counts of this clone. V gene TRBV19 combines with J gene TRBJ2-1; D remains ambiguous. The CDR3 extends over 16 amino acids. Trimming took 0 bases from V and 0 from J, leaving 9 bases between them. Per the germline V gene, CDR1 is LNHDA and CDR2 is SQIVND (reference sequence). The CDR3 sequence is CASSIERGYSYNEQFF. In DNA, the CDR3 is TGTGCCAGTAGTATAGAGAGAGGTTACTCCTACAATGAGCAGTTCTTC.

J is TRBJ1-2 and V is TRBV6-1; 10 nucleotides agree with TRBD1. CDR3 size: 16 residues. Germline loops: CDR1 MNHNS, CDR2 SASEGT. J lost 0 bases, V lost 3 bases, and 4 bases had no gene match. CDR3 in amino acids: CASSEPGQGPNYGYTF. The DNA for the CDR3 is TGTGCCAGCAGTGAGCCGGGACAGGGGCCTAACTATGGCTACACCTTC.

The genes are TRBV18 and TRBJ2-1; possibly TRBD2 for D (6 bases). Germline V lookup: CDR1 KGHSH, CDR2 LQKENI. With 5 bases removed from V and 9 bases from J, the gap between germline ends came to 17 bases. There are 14 residues in the CDR3. The CDR3 DNA reads as TGTGCCAGCTCATCGGGGACTGGCGACGCTGAGCAGTTCTTC. Translation gives CASSSGTGDAEQFF.

The chain combines TRBV14 with TRBJ1-2; 7 bases match TRBD1. The germline CDR1 and CDR2 sequences are SGHDN and FVKESK. V was pared by 6 bases and J by 6 bases, with 10 bases of the junction left unmatched. The CDR3 is 14 residues long. This chain's CDR3 is CASSPQAGGHGYTF. In DNA form, the CDR3 reads TGTGCCAGCAGTCCTCAGGCAGGGGGACATGGCTACACCTTC.

V is TRBV2 and J is TRBJ2-5; 7 nucleotides line up with TRBD2. This CDR3 has 15 residues. With V trimmed by 7 bases and J by 0 bases, 8 bases remained unmatched. Looked up from germline, CDR1 is SNHLY and CDR2 is FYNNEI. DNA for the CDR3: TGTGCCAGCACAAGCGGGACGGGGTACCAAGAGACCCAGTACTTC. It is translated as CASTSGTGYQETQYF.

This CDR3 is CASKDGARGYTEAFF. In DNA form, the CDR3 reads TGCGCCAGCAAAGACGGGGCCAGGGGATACACTGAAGCTTTCTTT. This chain joins TRBV10-2 and TRBJ1-1, with D tentatively TRBD1 (6 bases). This CDR3 contains 15 residues. Germline CDR1 is WSHSY and CDR2 is SAAADI. V was trimmed by 7 bases and J by 3 bases, leaving 18 bases between them.

The rearrangement joins TRBV14 to TRBJ2-1; no definite D call. CDR1 SGHDN and CDR2 FVKESK come from the germline V gene. Trimming stripped 3 bases from V and 11 bases from J, with 17 bases between. CDR3 length: 14 amino acids. CDR3 loop: CASSQHGGREQQFF. Written as DNA, the CDR3 is TGTGCCAGCAGCCAGCATGGCGGCCGCGAACAGCAGTTCTTC. The full variable domain, in which reference TRBV14 and TRBJ2-1 provide the parts outside the CDR3, is EAGVTQFPSHSVIEKGQTVTLRCDPISGHDNLYWYRRVMGKEIKFLLHFVKESKQDESGMPNNRFLAERTGGTYSTLKVQPAELEDSGVYFCASSQHGGREQQFFGPGTRLTVL.